The 24 T cell receptor beta chains below were found in one sample sequenced in a study of lymphopenia after photon versus proton radiotherapy. Sequenced by immunoSEQ multiplex PCR; TCRdb stores in-frame clones only, minus some. The sample contains about 40,000 clones, 86% of which appear only once. The specimen comprised peripheral blood, sampled from a patient treated with proton-based radiotherapy. These receptor sequences come from a woman aged 70-85 years with pancreatic cancer. Some clones in this sample may be carry-over from other donors' samples.

This chain uses TRBV15 with TRBJ2-2, with TRBD1 identical over 8 bases. There are 18 residues in the CDR3. Germline loops: CDR1 LNHNV, CDR2 YYDKDF (reference sequence). Trimming cost V 3 bases and J 4 bases; bases outside gene matches: 13. CDR3 sequence (DNA): TGTGCCACCAGCAGCCCCAGAACGTGGACAGGGTCCACCGGGGAGCTGTTTTTT. It translates to CATSSPRTWTGSTGELFF.

V is TRBV6-1 and J is TRBJ2-7; D is possibly TRBD1 (6 bases). V lost 6 bases, J lost 3 bases, and 15 bases lay in between. The CDR3 is made up of 14 amino acids. The V gene's germline CDR1 is MNHNS and CDR2 SASEGT. CDR3 residues: CASRGTFSDYEQYF. CDR3 bases: TGTGCCAGCAGGGGGACATTTTCCGACTACGAGCAGTACTTC.

This sequence joins TRBV25-1 and TRBJ2-7; D might be TRBD1 or TRBD2, each matching 5 bases. The CDR3 loop spans 16 amino acids. V lost 3 bases and J 4 bases, leaving 19 bases between the germline ends. Germline lookup yields CDR1 MGHDK and CDR2 SYGVNS. The CDR3 DNA is TGTGCCAGCAGTGATAACAGGTACGGGCGCGGGTACGAGCAGTACTTC. It translates to CASSDNRYGRGYEQYF.

The chain is built from TRBV7-8 and TRBJ1-3, with D possibly TRBD1 on 5 matching bases. Per the germline V gene, CDR1 is SGHVS and CDR2 is FQNEAQ. This CDR3 is built from 13 residues. Trimming pared 5 bases from V and 9 bases from J, leaving 14 bases between. The CDR3 DNA is TGTGCCAGCAGCCCCGGGACGTCACCCACCATATATTTT. Amino acid sequence: CASSPGTSPTIYF.

The chain has TRBV28 and TRBJ2-7; D gene unclear. The CDR3 is 12 residues long. The V end lost 5 bases, the J end lost 2 bases, and 7 bases lay between the germline ends. Germline V CDR1 and CDR2: MDHEN, SYDVKM. The CDR3 sequence is CASSSVPYEQYF. In DNA, the CDR3 is TGTGCCAGCAGTAGCGTCCCCTACGAGCAGTACTTC.

The chain is built from TRBV19 and TRBJ2-1; 9 bases are shared with TRBD1. The CDR3 totals 16 residues. CDR1 LNHDA and CDR2 SQIVND come from the germline V gene (reference sequence). The V segment lost 5 bases and the J segment 4 bases; nucleotides outside the gene matches: 9. The CDR3 sequence: CASSPTGTGRYNEQFF. As DNA, the CDR3 is TGTGCCAGTAGTCCGACCGGGACAGGGAGGTACAATGAGCAGTTCTTC.

This clone has more than one count but fewer than ten. The chain joins TRBV28 to TRBJ1-5, with 11 bases aligning to TRBD1. J lost 7 bases, V lost 3 bases, and 2 bases had no gene match. Per the germline V gene, CDR1 is MDHEN and CDR2 is SYDVKM. The CDR3 spans 14 residues. CDR3 region: CASSFGTGGQPQHF. CDR3 nucleotides: TGTGCCAGCAGTTTCGGGACAGGGGGACAGCCCCAGCATTTT.

The chain is built from TRBV4-1 and TRBJ1-5; 7 bases map to TRBD1. Germline CDR1 and CDR2: MGHRA and YSYEKL. The CDR3 contains 15 residues. Trimming cost V 0 bases and J 7 bases; bases outside gene matches: 6. The CDR3 protein is CASSQEVNRGQPQHF. DNA of the CDR3: TGCGCCAGCAGCCAAGAGGTCAACAGGGGACAGCCCCAGCATTTT.

This sequence joins TRBV28 and TRBJ2-5; 14 bases align to TRBD2. J gave up 4 bases and V 8 bases, and 6 bases lay outside the gene matches. The germline V gene has CDR1 MDHEN and CDR2 SYDVKM. This CDR3 is built from 15 residues. The CDR3 here is CASATSGRAGETQYF. CDR3 DNA: TGTGCCAGCGCGACTAGCGGGAGGGCGGGAGAGACCCAGTACTTC.

This clone was detected once. This sequence joins TRBV28 and TRBJ1-5; TRBD1 aligns across 10 bases. The germline V gene has CDR1 MDHEN and CDR2 SYDVKM. J was trimmed by 2 bases and V by 7 bases; bases with no gene match: 5. This CDR3 comprises 15 residues. The CDR3 here is CASTEGQGGNQPQHF. The CDR3 coding sequence is TGTGCCAGCACAGAAGGACAGGGGGGCAATCAGCCCCAGCATTTT.

The chain joins TRBV5-1 to TRBJ2-3; 8 nucleotides agree with TRBD2. In germline, CDR1 is SGHRS, CDR2 YFSETQ. J was trimmed by 6 bases and V by 4 bases; bases with no gene match: 7. The CDR3 runs to 14 residues. CDR3 in DNA: TGCGCCAGCAGCCCTAGCGGGTACATGGATACGCAGTATTTT. Its protein is CASSPSGYMDTQYF.

This chain links TRBV6-5 with TRBJ1-5, with TRBD1 matching 7 bases. This CDR3 comprises 14 residues. Per germline, CDR1 MNHEY and CDR2 SVGAGI. After removal of 5 bases from V and 7 bases from J, the junction contained 8 bases not matched to a gene. This CDR3 is CASSGQQGKQPQHF. As DNA, the CDR3 is TGTGCCAGCAGTGGCCAACAGGGGAAACAGCCCCAGCATTTT.

The rearrangement joins TRBV4-2 to TRBJ2-5, with TRBD1 matching 9 bases. This CDR3 region has 15 residues. Germline V gene lookup returns CDR1 LGHNA and CDR2 YNFKEQ. With 4 bases clipped from V and 2 bases from J, the junction kept 5 bases outside the gene matches. This chain's CDR3 is CASSPAGTGQETQYF. For the CDR3, the DNA is TGTGCCAGCAGCCCGGCCGGGACAGGGCAAGAGACCCAGTACTTC.

The chain is built from TRBV19 and TRBJ2-1; 9 bases are shared with TRBD2. Germline values: CDR1 LNHDA, CDR2 SQIVND (reference sequence). This CDR3 spans 15 amino acids. The V and J ends lost 3 bases and 9 bases, in that order; junction bases with no gene match: 9. The DNA of the CDR3 is TGTGCCAGTAGTATCGCTGCGGGAGCGGGGGGTGAGCAGTTCTTC. This codes for CASSIAAGAGGEQFF.

The chain employs TRBV10-3 and TRBJ1-2; unclear D gene. The CDR3 loop spans 12 amino acids. The germline V gene encodes CDR1 ENHRY and CDR2 SYGVKD. The germline V and J ends were trimmed by 3 bases and 8 bases, with 10 bases remaining between them. The CDR3 DNA reads TGTGCCATCAGTGACACCAGCTGGGGCTACACCTTC. Protein: CAISDTSWGYTF.

The chain has TRBV7-2 and TRBJ1-4; D ambiguous. CDR3 length: 14 amino acids. Trimming left V 0 bases short and J 4 bases short, with 6 bases between. CDR1 and CDR2 (germline): SGHTA, FQGNSA. CDR3: CASSLAPNNEKLFF. In nucleotides, the CDR3 is TGTGCCAGCAGCTTAGCTCCCAATAATGAAAAACTGTTTTTT.

The chain couples TRBV7-8 to TRBJ2-4, with D perhaps TRBD1 or TRBD2 (5 bases each). This CDR3 contains 15 residues. V was shortened by 5 bases and J by 4 bases, with 15 bases between the two germline ends. Germline CDR1 and CDR2: SGHVS and FQNEAQ. DNA of the CDR3: TGTGCCAGCAGCCCAGGGCGGACTGGGAAAAACATTCAGTACTTC. It yields the protein CASSPGRTGKNIQYF.

This sequence joins TRBV30 and TRBJ1-3; D gene uncertain. Germline CDR1 and CDR2: GTSNPN and SVGIG (reference sequence). V lost 2 bases and J lost 0, with 8 bases in between. The CDR3 is 14 residues long. CDR3 DNA sequence: TGTGCCTGGAGTCCCCTCATCTCTGGAAACACCATATATTTT. It translates to CAWSPLISGNTIYF.

This chain links TRBV5-5 with TRBJ1-5, with D possibly being TRBD1 (6 bases). This CDR3 spans 16 amino acids. CDR1 is SGHKS and CDR2 is YYEKEE in the germline V gene (reference sequence). Between the trimmed V and J ends, which lost 1 base and 0 bases, there was a span of 11 bases. The CDR3: CASSLTGSNSNQPQHF. CDR3 bases: TGTGCCAGCAGCTTGACAGGGTCTAATAGCAATCAGCCCCAGCATTTT.

DNA of the CDR3: TGTGCCAGCAGTTACGGGAGGGCCTTCTCAAACACCATATATTTT. The encoded protein is CASSYGRAFSNTIYF. The chain uses TRBV6-5 and TRBJ1-3, with D uncertain. V lost 2 bases and J lost 6, with 14 bases in between. CDR1 and CDR2 from the germline V gene are MNHEY and SVGAGI. The CDR3 is 15 residues long.

V gene TRBV27 combines with J gene TRBJ1-2; D may be TRBD1 (6 bases). Trimming removed 5 bases at V and 8 bases at J, with 18 bases between. CDR1 and CDR2 (germline): MNHEY, SMNVEV (reference sequence). This CDR3 region has 14 residues. The CDR3 protein is CASSPQNQGRGYTF. CDR3 coding DNA: TGTGCCAGCAGTCCACAGAACCAGGGGAGAGGCTACACCTTC.

The chain is built from TRBV10-3 and TRBJ2-5, with 12 bases that match TRBD2. The CDR3 is made up of 18 amino acids. V shed 7 bases and J 0 bases; nucleotides not matched to a gene: 12. The germline V gene encodes CDR1 ENHRY and CDR2 SYGVKD. In nucleotides, the CDR3 is TGTGCCATCAAGGGGGTGGCTAGCGGGAGGGCCAACCAAGAGACCCAGTACTTC. Translated, it gives CAIKGVASGRANQETQYF.

This chain joins TRBV28 and TRBJ1-5, with D hard to call. Germline loops: CDR1 MDHEN, CDR2 SYDVKM. The CDR3 contains 15 residues. The germline V and J ends were trimmed by 7 bases and 2 bases, with 15 bases remaining between them. The CDR3 region has the DNA TGTGCCAGCACCAAAGCAGGTCTTGGCAATCAGCCCCAGCATTTT. Encoded protein: CASTKAGLGNQPQHF.

The chain couples TRBV5-1 to TRBJ1-2, with TRBD1 matching over 9 bases. The trim removed 2 bases at V and 6 bases at J, leaving 11 bases unmatched. The germline CDR1 and CDR2 sequences are SGHRS and YFSETQ. The CDR3 contains 16 residues. The CDR3 sequence: CASSFNRDRVGNGYTF. In DNA, the CDR3 is TGCGCCAGCAGCTTCAACCGGGACAGGGTAGGGAATGGCTACACCTTC.